This is a list of T cell receptor beta chains from one sample in a study of Graves' ophthalmopathy and Graves' hyperthyroidism. TCRdb reanalysed the multiplex PCR reads using MiXCR and keeps one entry per CDR3 protein. Here the sample spans some 370,000 distinct CDR3 sequences, about 18% being singletons. The sample consisted of peripheral blood. Every receptor here comes from an adult woman with stable Graves' hyperthyroidism. CDR3s include the opening cysteine and the closing phenylalanine or tryptophan. The D gene is left open where the match is weak. Only part of the rows carry a size: once, few, many, or a class if the clone is expanded.

j_gene: TRBJ1-2
v_gene: TRBV28
abundance: many
d_gene: -
CDR3aa: CASSGGFNNYGYTF
CDR3nt: TGTGCCAGCAGTGGGGGCTTCAATAACTATGGCTACACCTTC

j_gene: TRBJ2-7
v_gene: TRBV6-2/TRBV6-3
abundance: -
d_gene: TRBD2
CDR3aa: CASRTRLAGLYEQYF
CDR3nt: TGTGCCAGCAGAACCCGACTAGCGGGGTTATACGAGCAGTACTTC

j_gene: TRBJ2-5
v_gene: TRBV7-8
abundance: many
d_gene: -
CDR3aa: CASSLVAGHSKETQYF
CDR3nt: TGTGCCAGCAGCTTAGTAGCAGGCCATAGTAAGGAGACCCAGTACTTC

j_gene: TRBJ2-4
v_gene: TRBV11-2
abundance: many
d_gene: TRBD1
CDR3aa: CASSLGGGRAKNIQYF
CDR3nt: TGTGCCAGCAGCTTAGGAGGGGGCAGGGCCAAAAACATTCAGTACTTC

j_gene: TRBJ1-1
v_gene: TRBV10-3
abundance: many
d_gene: -
CDR3aa: CAISDRGPSNLEAFF
CDR3nt: TGTGCCATCAGTGACCGGGGGCCGAGTAACCTTGAAGCTTTCTTT

j_gene: TRBJ1-2
v_gene: TRBV2
abundance: -
d_gene: -
CDR3aa: CASRQVSPLYGYTF
CDR3nt: TGTGCCAGCAGGCAGGTATCTCCACTCTATGGCTACACCTTC

j_gene: TRBJ2-5
v_gene: TRBV30
abundance: many
d_gene: -
CDR3aa: CALRQKSQETQYF
CDR3nt: TGTGCCTTGCGGCAGAAGTCACAAGAGACCCAGTACTTC

j_gene: TRBJ1-1
v_gene: TRBV2
abundance: many
d_gene: -
CDR3aa: CASRLQGSGVNTEAFF
CDR3nt: TGTGCCAGCAGGCTACAGGGTAGCGGGGTGAACACTGAAGCTTTCTTT

j_gene: TRBJ1-6
v_gene: TRBV6-1
abundance: many
d_gene: -
CDR3aa: CATPQGVSSPLHF
CDR3nt: TGTGCCACTCCGCAGGGTGTTAGTTCACCCCTCCACTTT

j_gene: TRBJ2-7
v_gene: TRBV6-1
abundance: many
d_gene: -
CDR3aa: CASTPGTASYEQYF
CDR3nt: TGTGCCAGCACCCCCGGGACCGCCTCCTACGAGCAGTACTTC

j_gene: TRBJ1-6
v_gene: TRBV12-3/TRBV12-4
abundance: many
d_gene: TRBD1
CDR3aa: CASCEGQNNSPLHF
CDR3nt: TGTGCCAGCTGCGAGGGACAGAATAATTCACCCCTCCACTTT

j_gene: TRBJ2-7
v_gene: TRBV11-1
abundance: many
d_gene: TRBD2
CDR3aa: CASSLRGGSRERAYEQYF
CDR3nt: TGTGCCAGCAGCTTAAGGGGCGGGTCGCGGGAGAGGGCCTACGAGCAGTACTTC

j_gene: TRBJ1-1
v_gene: TRBV5-1
abundance: -
d_gene: -
CDR3aa: CASSLEGYKNTEAFF
CDR3nt: TGCGCCAGCAGCTTGGAGGGATACAAGAACACTGAAGCTTTCTTT

j_gene: TRBJ1-2
v_gene: TRBV6-5
abundance: many
d_gene: -
CDR3aa: CASSYAQGVYGYTF
CDR3nt: TGTGCCAGCAGTTACGCGCAGGGTGTCTATGGCTACACCTTC

j_gene: TRBJ2-6
v_gene: TRBV6-2/TRBV6-3
abundance: -
d_gene: -
CDR3aa: CASTGGSSASSSGANVLTF
CDR3nt: TGTGCCAGCACCGGTGGGAGCAGTGCTTCCAGCTCTGGGGCCAACGTCCTGACTTTC

j_gene: TRBJ1-1
v_gene: TRBV6-2/TRBV6-3
abundance: -
d_gene: -
CDR3aa: CASIYGENTEAFF
CDR3nt: TGTGCCAGCATCTACGGGGAAAACACTGAAGCTTTCTTT

j_gene: TRBJ2-5
v_gene: TRBV7-2
abundance: -
d_gene: -
CDR3aa: CASSPSGIQEAQYF
CDR3nt: TGTGCCAGCAGCCCCTCGGGGATCCAAGAGGCCCAGTACTTC

j_gene: TRBJ2-7
v_gene: TRBV5-1
abundance: many
d_gene: TRBD1
CDR3aa: CASRKSRDSSYEQYF
CDR3nt: TGCGCCAGCCGGAAATCCCGGGACAGCTCCTACGAGCAGTACTTC

j_gene: TRBJ2-3
v_gene: TRBV2
abundance: few
d_gene: -
CDR3aa: CASSVASQDTQYF
CDR3nt: TGTGCCAGCAGTGTGGCTAGCCAAGATACGCAGTATTTT

j_gene: TRBJ2-2
v_gene: TRBV11-2
abundance: many
d_gene: -
CDR3aa: CASSLGFDLRNTGELFF
CDR3nt: TGTGCCAGCAGCTTGGGTTTTGACTTACGGAACACCGGGGAGCTGTTTTTT

j_gene: TRBJ1-2
v_gene: TRBV19
abundance: once
d_gene: -
CDR3aa: CASSIDRTYGGYTF
CDR3nt: TGTGCCAGTAGTATAGACCGGACCTACGGGGGCTACACCTTC

j_gene: TRBJ2-6
v_gene: TRBV7-3
abundance: many
d_gene: -
CDR3aa: CASSWAGNSGANVLTF
CDR3nt: TGTGCCAGCTCGTGGGCAGGAAACTCTGGGGCCAACGTCCTGACTTTC